This record covers a single T cell receptor beta chain. This specimen belongs to a study of blood T cell repertoires in COVID-19. Whole-study context: Samples representing acute and convalescent COVID-19 were sourced from the United States, Italy and Spain. Sample material is recorded as cDNA or gDNA derived from T cells, B-cell-depleted T cells, or PBMCs.

The germline gives CDR1 SGDLS, CDR2 YYNGEE. The CDR3 consists of 13 residues. The germline V and J ends were trimmed by 3 bases and 7 bases, with 13 bases remaining between them. Methods used by the authors: It was from reference gene primer amplification that nucleated cell counts were estimated. TCRdb's copy holds only in-frame clones and misses some; the assay was immunoSEQ multiplex PCR. That table furnishes V, J and clone size, whereas the DNA furnished D and trimming. The repertoire holds fewer than 110,000 clones, about 90% seen once, with approximately 10% in the top ten. Sample: peripheral blood. This clonotype was sampled from a young woman with acute or convalescent COVID-19. The V gene is TRBV9, the J gene TRBJ1-1; TRBD1 might be the D (6 bases). CDR3 nucleotides: TGTGCCAGCAGCGAGGGGGGGAGAGGTGAAGCTTTCTTT. Translation gives CASSEGGRGEAFF. Together with reference TRBV9 and TRBJ1-1, the CDR3 gives the full variable domain: DSGVTQTPKHLITATGQRVTLRCSPRSGDLSVYWYQQSLDQGLQFLIQYYNGEERAKGNILERFSAQQFPDLHSELNLSSLELGDSALYFCASSEGGRGEAFFGQGTRLTVV.